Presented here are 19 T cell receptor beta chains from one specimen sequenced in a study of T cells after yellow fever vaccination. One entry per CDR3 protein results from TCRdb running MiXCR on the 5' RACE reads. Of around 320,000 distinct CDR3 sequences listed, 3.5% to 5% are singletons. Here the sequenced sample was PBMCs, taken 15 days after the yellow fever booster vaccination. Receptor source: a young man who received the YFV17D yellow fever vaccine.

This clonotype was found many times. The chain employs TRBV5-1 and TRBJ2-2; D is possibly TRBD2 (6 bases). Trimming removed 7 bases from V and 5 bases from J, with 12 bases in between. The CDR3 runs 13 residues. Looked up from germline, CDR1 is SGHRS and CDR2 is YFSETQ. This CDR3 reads CASSGTLTGELFF. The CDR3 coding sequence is TGCGCCAGCTCCGGGACTCTTACCGGGGAGCTGTTTTTT.

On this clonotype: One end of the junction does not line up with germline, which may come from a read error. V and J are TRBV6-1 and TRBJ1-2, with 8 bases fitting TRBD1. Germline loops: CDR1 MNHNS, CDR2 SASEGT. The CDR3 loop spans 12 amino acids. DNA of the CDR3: TGTGCCAGCAGTGAAGGACAGGGGCCGAGCCGATTC. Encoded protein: CASSEGQGPSRF.

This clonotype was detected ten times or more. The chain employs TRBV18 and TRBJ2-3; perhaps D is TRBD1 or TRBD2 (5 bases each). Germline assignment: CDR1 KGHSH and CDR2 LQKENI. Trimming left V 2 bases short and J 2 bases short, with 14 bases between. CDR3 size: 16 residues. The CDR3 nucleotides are TGTGCCAGCTCACCAGTGGGACCCCCCATCACAGATACGCAGTATTTT. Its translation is CASSPVGPPITDTQYF. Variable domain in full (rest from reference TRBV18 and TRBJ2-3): NAGVMQNPRHLVRRRGQEARLRCSPMKGHSHVYWYRQLPEEGLKFMVYLQKENIIDESGMPKERFSAEFPKEGPSILRIQQVVRGDSAAYFCASSPVGPPITDTQYFGPGTRLTVL.

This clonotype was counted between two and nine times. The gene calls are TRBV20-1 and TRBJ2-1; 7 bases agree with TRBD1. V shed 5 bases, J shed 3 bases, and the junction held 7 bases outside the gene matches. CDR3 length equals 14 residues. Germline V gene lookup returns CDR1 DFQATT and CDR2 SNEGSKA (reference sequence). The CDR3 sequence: CSARVRDSYNEQFF. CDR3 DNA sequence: TGCAGTGCTCGAGTACGGGACAGCTACAATGAGCAGTTCTTC.

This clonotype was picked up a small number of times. The CDR3 here is CASSLAWNRQGETEAFF. The CDR3 bases are TGTGCCAGCAGCTTAGCCTGGAACCGACAGGGGGAAACTGAAGCTTTCTTT. V and J are TRBV7-8 and TRBJ1-1; 9 bases are shared with TRBD1. The germline V gene has CDR1 SGHVS and CDR2 FQNEAQ. This CDR3 comprises 17 residues. The V gene end was trimmed by 0 bases and the J gene end by 5 bases; junction bases not matched to a gene: 10.

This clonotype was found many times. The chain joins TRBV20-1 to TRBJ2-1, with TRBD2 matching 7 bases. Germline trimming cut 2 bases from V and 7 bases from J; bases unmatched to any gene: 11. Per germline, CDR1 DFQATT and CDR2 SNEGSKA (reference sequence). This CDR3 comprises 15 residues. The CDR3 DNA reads TGCAGTGCTAGATTCTCCTACCGGGGGGTGAATGAGCAGTTCTTC. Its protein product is CSARFSYRGVNEQFF.

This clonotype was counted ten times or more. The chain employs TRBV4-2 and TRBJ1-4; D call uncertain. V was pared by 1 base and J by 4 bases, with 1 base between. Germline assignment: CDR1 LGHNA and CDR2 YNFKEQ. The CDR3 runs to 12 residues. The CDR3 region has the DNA TGTGCCAGCAGCCAAGTTAATGAAAAACTGTTTTTT. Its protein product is CASSQVNEKLFF.

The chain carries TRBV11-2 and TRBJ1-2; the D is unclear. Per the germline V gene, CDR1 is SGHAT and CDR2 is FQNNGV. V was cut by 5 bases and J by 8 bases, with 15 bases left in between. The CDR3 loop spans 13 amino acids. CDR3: CASSPQEYRGYTF. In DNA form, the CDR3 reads TGTGCCAGCAGCCCCCAGGAGTACCGCGGCTACACCTTC.

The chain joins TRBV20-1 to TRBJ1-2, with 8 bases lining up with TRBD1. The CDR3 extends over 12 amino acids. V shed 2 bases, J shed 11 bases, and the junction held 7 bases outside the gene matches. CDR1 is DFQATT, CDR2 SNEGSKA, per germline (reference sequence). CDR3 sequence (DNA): TGCAGTGCTAGAAGCCAGGACAGGGCTTACACCTTC. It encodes CSARSQDRAYTF.

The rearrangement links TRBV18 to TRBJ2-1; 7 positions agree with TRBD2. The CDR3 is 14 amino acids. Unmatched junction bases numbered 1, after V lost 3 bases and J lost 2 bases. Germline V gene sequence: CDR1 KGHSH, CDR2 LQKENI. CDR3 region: CASSPTSPYNEQFF. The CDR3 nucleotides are TGTGCCAGCTCACCGACTAGCCCCTACAATGAGCAGTTCTTC.

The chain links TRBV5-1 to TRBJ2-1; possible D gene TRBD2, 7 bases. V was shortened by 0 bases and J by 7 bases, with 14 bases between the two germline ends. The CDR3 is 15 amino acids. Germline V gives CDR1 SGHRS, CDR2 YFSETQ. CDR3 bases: TGCGCCAGCAGCTTGGCGCGCGGGGGCCGGAATGAGCAGTTCTTC. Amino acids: CASSLARGGRNEQFF.

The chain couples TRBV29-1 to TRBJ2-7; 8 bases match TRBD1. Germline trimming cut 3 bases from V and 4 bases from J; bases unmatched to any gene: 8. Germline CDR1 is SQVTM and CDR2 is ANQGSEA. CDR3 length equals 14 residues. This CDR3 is CSVELSGGRYEQYF. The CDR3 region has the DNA TGCAGCGTTGAGTTGTCAGGGGGCAGGTACGAGCAGTACTTC.

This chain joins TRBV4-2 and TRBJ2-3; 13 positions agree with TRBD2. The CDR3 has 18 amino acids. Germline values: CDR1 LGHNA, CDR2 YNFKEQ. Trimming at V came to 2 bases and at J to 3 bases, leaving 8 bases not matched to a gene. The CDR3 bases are TGTGCCAGCAGCCAACCTGGGACTAGCGGGGAGAGTACAGATACGCAGTATTTT. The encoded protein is CASSQPGTSGESTDTQYF.

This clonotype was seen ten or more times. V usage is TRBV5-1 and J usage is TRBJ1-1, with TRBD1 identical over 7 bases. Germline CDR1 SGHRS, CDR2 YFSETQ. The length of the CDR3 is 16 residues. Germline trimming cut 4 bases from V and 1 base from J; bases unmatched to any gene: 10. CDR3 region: CASSDYRGIGNTEAFF. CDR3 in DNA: TGCGCCAGCAGCGATTACAGGGGCATTGGGAACACTGAAGCTTTCTTT.

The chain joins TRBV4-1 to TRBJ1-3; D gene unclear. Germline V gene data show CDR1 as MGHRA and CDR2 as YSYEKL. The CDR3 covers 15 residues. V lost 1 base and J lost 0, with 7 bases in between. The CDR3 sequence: CASSQGSSSGNTIYF. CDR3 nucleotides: TGCGCCAGCAGCCAAGGCTCGTCCTCTGGAAACACCATATATTTT.

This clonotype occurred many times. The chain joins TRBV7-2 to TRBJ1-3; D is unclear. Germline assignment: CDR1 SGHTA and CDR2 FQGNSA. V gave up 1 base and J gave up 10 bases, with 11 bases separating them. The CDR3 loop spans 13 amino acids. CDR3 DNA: TGTGCCAGCAGCTTAGTCGCCGAGACAACCATATATTTT. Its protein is CASSLVAETTIYF.

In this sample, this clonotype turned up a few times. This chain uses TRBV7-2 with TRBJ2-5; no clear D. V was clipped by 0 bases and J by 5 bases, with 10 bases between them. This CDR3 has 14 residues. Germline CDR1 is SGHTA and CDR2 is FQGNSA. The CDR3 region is CASSLAKFPETQYF. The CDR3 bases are TGTGCCAGCAGCTTAGCGAAGTTTCCCGAGACCCAGTACTTC.

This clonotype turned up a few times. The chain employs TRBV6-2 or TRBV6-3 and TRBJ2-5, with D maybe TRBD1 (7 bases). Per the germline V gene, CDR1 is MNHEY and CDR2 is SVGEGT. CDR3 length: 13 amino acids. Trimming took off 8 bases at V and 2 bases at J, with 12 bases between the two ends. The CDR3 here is CASAGQTQETQYF. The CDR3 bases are TGTGCCAGCGCGGGACAGACTCAAGAGACCCAGTACTTC.

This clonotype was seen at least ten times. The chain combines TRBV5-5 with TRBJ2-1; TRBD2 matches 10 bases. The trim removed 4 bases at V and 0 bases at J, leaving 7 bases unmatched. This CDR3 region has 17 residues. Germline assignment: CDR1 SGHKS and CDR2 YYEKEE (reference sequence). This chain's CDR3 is CASSPWTSGSSYNEQFF. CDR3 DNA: TGTGCCAGCAGCCCTTGGACTAGCGGCAGCTCCTACAATGAGCAGTTCTTC.